Presented here are 4 T cell receptor beta chains from one specimen sequenced in a study of OX40 agonist ivuxolimab in advanced cancers. Using immunoSEQ multiplex PCR, the repertoire was profiled, and TCRdb retains in-frame clones only, with some absent. The table includes about 75,000 clones, more than 80% detected once. The input for sequencing was CD4+ or CD8+ T cells sorted from blood, taken in a trial of the OX40 agonist ivuxolimab. Receptors were obtained from an adult with an advanced solid tumor such as melanoma, head and neck, liver or kidney cancer.

This clone was recorded once. The chain links TRBV2 to TRBJ1-2, with D perhaps matching TRBD1 (5 bases). CDR3 length: 18 residues. In germline, CDR1 is SNHLY, CDR2 FYNNEI. V was cut by 4 bases and J by 0 bases, with 21 bases left in between. CDR3 in amino acids: CASSVYGTAHSTNYGYTF. The CDR3 bases are TGTGCCAGCAGTGTGTATGGGACCGCACACTCGACTAACTATGGCTACACCTTC.

The chain links TRBV9 to TRBJ1-2; 7 bases line up with TRBD1. CDR1 is SGDLS and CDR2 is YYNGEE in the germline V gene. The V gene end was trimmed by 4 bases and the J gene end by 6 bases; junction bases not matched to a gene: 6. This CDR3 has 13 residues. The CDR3 protein is CASSIDREDGYTF. The CDR3 DNA sequence: TGTGCCAGCAGCATCGACAGGGAAGATGGCTACACCTTC.

This clone was seen only once. This CDR3 is CASSVVDRAGQETQYF. The DNA for the CDR3 is TGTGCCAGCAGCGTAGTCGATCGGGCAGGCCAAGAGACCCAGTACTTC. The chain carries TRBV9 and TRBJ2-5; D remains unclear. The CDR3 is 16 residues long. Germline V gene lookup returns CDR1 SGDLS and CDR2 YYNGEE. V was shortened by 0 bases and J by 1 base, with 13 bases between the two germline ends.

The rearrangement links TRBV19 to TRBJ2-7; the D is unclear. Trimming took 3 bases from V and 5 from J, leaving 11 bases between them. The CDR3 length is 13 residues. Germline V gives CDR1 LNHDA, CDR2 SQIVND (reference sequence). CDR3 nucleotide sequence: TGTGCCAGTAGTATGTCGGTCTTGGACGAGCAGTACTTC. This translates into CASSMSVLDEQYF.